The clone carrying this T cell receptor beta chain was counted many times. Its antigen remains unknown. These data originate in a study of T-cell memory formation after mild COVID-19. Germline V gene sequence: CDR1 SGHTA, CDR2 FQGNSA. This CDR3 has 19 amino acids. Losses at the gene ends were 1 base for V and 3 bases for J; bases not matched to a gene: 15. General study results and limits: The authors did not confirm SARS-CoV-2 specificity of second-wave clones peaking day 37.

Each CDR3 protein is one row after TCRdb ran MiXCR on the 5' RACE reads. The repertoire includes about 250,000 distinct CDR3 sequences, 15% of them detected once, and less than 2.5% sits in the top ten. The receptor was isolated from an adult woman who had mild COVID-19 (a few samples of this study predate the infection). Cell type and time point are not known. The rearrangement links TRBV7-2 to TRBJ1-1, with 9 positions matching TRBD1. Material for sequencing was PBMCs or a T cell subset sorted from them (not recorded which). CDR3 in DNA: TGTGCCAGCAGCTTAGGAAGGACAGGGGCCCGGGGTTGGGACACTGAAGCTTTCTTT. The encoded protein is CASSLGRTGARGWDTEAFF.